This T cell receptor (beta chain) comes out of a study of T cell responses to AZD1222 COVID-19 vaccine listed by TCRdb under 2021. For the wider study: AZD1222 recipients given second doses at about 4 weeks or at about 12 weeks were pooled, since spike-specific TCR depth and breadth were not found to differ between the two schedules. Trial participants were enrolled by age into subgroups of 18-55, 56-69 and 70-plus years, and 148, 28 and 57 TCR-sequenced participants, respectively, were included in these subgroups. TCR sequencing covered approximately 230 trial participants: 200 to 210 given two doses of AZD1222 and 26 given two doses of MenACWY control vaccine. Here is what the overall study found, with its caveats: Because no day 14 peak-response samples were available, repertoires were characterized only after the peak T cell response. In the small 56-69-year group, the increase in depth fell short of significance, most likely because of low power. The vaccine-associated CD4 TCRs covered the entire spike protein, and the dominant responses fell in regions 160-218 and 743-854. Reportedly, almost half of the unique spike-specific TCRs recognized epitopes lying outside the regions that are mutated in the B.1.351 and B.1.1.7 variants. Spike-specific TCR breadth and depth rose significantly after two AZD1222 doses compared with day 0 and with MenACWY recipients. Most participants were white British and females outnumbered males, and the authors suggested that clonal diversity may have been underestimated. Conclusions about previously exposed vaccinees were limited because only six AZD1222 recipients were SARS-CoV-2 seropositive at baseline.

V is clipped by 0 bases and J by 5 bases, and the sequence between their germline boundaries is 13 bases long. CDR1 SGHAT and CDR2 FQNNGV are derived from the germline V gene. Its CDR3 holds 16 amino acids, cysteine through phenylalanine. Only the CDR3 portion is preserved as DNA: 48 bases, with reading frame beginning at the first base. A note on this clone: Its antigen is currently not known. Base qualities are not recorded, but no much larger clone differs from it by a single base.

The CDR3 regions of human TCRbeta chains were subjected to immunosequencing. The original methods were these. Repertoire TCRs were matched against a reference library of SARS-CoV-2-specific TCRs generated with the MIRA antigen-specificity platform. Breadth was defined as the fraction of unique TCRs that were SARS-CoV-2-associated. Depth was defined as the fraction of total T cells that were SARS-CoV-2-associated. Each spike-specific TCR was assigned to its reactive spike region and to a CD4 or CD8 class using the MIRA data. Log10-transformed breadth and depth values were compared by one-way ANOVA with Sidak's multiple comparisons tests. TCRdb took over this immuneACCESS table, retaining in-frame rearrangements with V and J assigned. Such tables are incomplete; in checked studies, under half of the missing clones stem from an unresolved V gene, and the remainder is unexplained. The V and J calls and clone size were taken over from that table, and D and trimming were inferred from the DNA. This sample comprises some 160,000 clones, just under 95% of them detected only once. The top ten clones comprise 1.6% of the sample.

Explained via the paper, the time point label denotes: baseline before first vaccination. Vaccinee samples were obtained from the UK trials COV001 and COV002, which included a single-blind randomized controlled phase 2/3 trial of AZD1222 (ChAdOx1 nCoV-19) in healthy adults. For TCRbeta chain sequencing, PBMC samples were collected from trial participants at day 0 and at day 28 after the second dose. This sequence uses TRBV11-2 and TRBJ2-2; a tentative D match to TRBD2 spans 5 bases. This specimen was peripheral blood, taken on day 0 of AZD1222 vaccination. The receptor's source is an adult in good health. The DNA reads as follows: TGTGCCAGCAGCTTAGAGGGTCGAGGGTTGACCGGGGAGCTGTTTTTT. It translates as CASSLEGRGLTGELFF. The CDR3, completed at both ends by the reference TRBV11-2 and TRBJ2-2 genes, gives the full variable domain EAGVAQSPRYKIIEKRQSVAFWCNPISGHATLYWYQQILGQGPKLLIQFQNNGVVDDSQLPKDRFSAERLKGVDSTLKIQPAKLEDSAVYLCASSLEGRGLTGELFFGEGSRLTVL.